These 30 T cell receptor beta chains were all obtained from the same sample, sequenced in a study of blood T cell repertoires in COVID-19. TCRdb's table, derived via immunoSEQ multiplex PCR, lists solely in-frame clones and lacks some. The table records under 250,000 clones, 75% to 85% of them present only once. The sequenced material came from peripheral blood. The receptors stem from a human donor in a cohort sampled during active COVID-19.

In its sample, this clone was seen many times. The chain links TRBV11-2 to TRBJ2-7, with D possibly TRBD2 on 6 matching bases. Germline values: CDR1 SGHAT, CDR2 FQNNGV. This CDR3 spans 15 amino acids. Deletions cut 7 bases from V and 0 bases from J, with 16 bases between. CDR3 sequence: CASNSLRGTSYEQYF. In DNA form, the CDR3 reads TGTGCCAGCAACTCCCTTCGCGGGACCTCCTACGAGCAGTACTTC.

The chain has TRBV10-1 and TRBJ2-1, with 7 nucleotides matching TRBD1. The CDR3 contains 17 residues. J gave up 0 bases and V 4 bases, and 9 bases lay outside the gene matches. Germline assignment: CDR1 WNHNN and CDR2 SYGVQD (reference sequence). CDR3 nucleotide sequence: TGCGCCAGCAGTGGATTAGACAGGGTTAGCTCCTACAATGAGCAGTTCTTC. As protein: CASSGLDRVSSYNEQFF.

The chain is built from TRBV6-4 and TRBJ2-2; a possible D gene is TRBD2 (5 bases). Germline lookup yields CDR1 MRHNA and CDR2 SNTAGT. The V end lost 6 bases, the J end lost 5 bases, and 13 bases lay between the germline ends. This CDR3 contains 14 residues. The CDR3, as DNA: TGTGCCAGCAGATCCGGGGTTGGGACCGGGGAGCTGTTTTTT. Its translation is CASRSGVGTGELFF.

J is TRBJ2-1 and V is TRBV19; 10 nucleotides line up with TRBD2. The V gene end was trimmed by 4 bases and the J gene end by 5 bases; junction bases not matched to a gene: 5. Germline CDR1 and CDR2: LNHDA and SQIVND (reference sequence). The CDR3 contains 15 residues. The CDR3 is CASSTGTSANNEQFF. Here the CDR3 DNA reads TGTGCCAGTAGTACCGGGACTAGCGCGAACAATGAGCAGTTCTTC.

The chain recombines TRBV24-1 with TRBJ2-1, with 10 positions matching TRBD2. Germline lookup yields CDR1 KGHDR and CDR2 SFDVKD. The CDR3 contains 15 residues. The junction had 4 bases not matched to a gene; V was cut back by 5 bases and J by 4 bases. CDR3 region: CATSASGRVYNEQFF. The CDR3 DNA reads TGTGCCACCAGTGCCAGCGGGAGGGTGTACAATGAGCAGTTCTTC.

The chain combines TRBV7-9 with TRBJ2-7; the match to TRBD1 covers 8 bases. V gave up 5 bases and J gave up 5 bases; unmatched junction bases: 5. Germline values: CDR1 SEHNR, CDR2 FQNEAQ (reference sequence). This CDR3 contains 13 residues. CDR3 residues: CASSGQGTNEQYF. The DNA of the CDR3 is TGTGCCAGCAGCGGACAGGGTACGAACGAGCAGTACTTC.

The gene calls are TRBV2 and TRBJ1-3; D gene ambiguous. Germline CDR1 is SNHLY and CDR2 is FYNNEI. This CDR3 region has 14 residues. Deletions cut 1 base from V and 3 bases from J, with 7 bases between. CDR3 sequence reads: CASSEGTFGNTIYF. The CDR3 DNA reads as TGTGCCAGCAGTGAAGGGACTTTTGGAAACACCATATATTTT.

The rearrangement links TRBV6-6 to TRBJ1-3; tentative D call: TRBD1 (5 bases). The CDR3 consists of 14 residues. The V end lost 6 bases, the J end lost 0 bases, and 9 bases lay between the germline ends. In germline, CDR1 is MNHNY, CDR2 SVGAGI (reference sequence). The CDR3 spells CASRDSLSGNTIYF. The DNA of the CDR3 is TGTGCCAGCAGAGACAGTCTCTCTGGAAACACCATATATTTT.

The chain carries TRBV6-5 and TRBJ1-3; D gene ambiguous. The CDR3 extends over 12 amino acids. The germline CDR1 and CDR2 sequences are MNHEY and SVGAGI. Deletions cut 7 bases from V and 1 base from J, with 5 bases between. The CDR3 here is CASIGSGNTIYF. In DNA, the CDR3 is TGTGCCAGCATCGGGTCTGGAAACACCATATATTTT.

This clone was detected once. This chain connects TRBV19 to TRBJ2-5; tentative D call: TRBD2 (5 bases). Germline V gives CDR1 LNHDA, CDR2 SQIVND (reference sequence). The CDR3 length is 12 residues. V lost 5 bases and J 6 bases, leaving 10 bases between the germline ends. The CDR3 region has the DNA TGTGCCAGTAGTGAGGAGGAGAAGACCCAGTACTTC. Residues: CASSEEEKTQYF. The full variable domain, completed using reference TRBV19 and TRBJ2-5, is DGGITQSPKYLFRKEGQNVTLSCEQNLNHDAMYWYRQDPGQGLRLIYYSQIVNDFQKGDIAEGYSVSREKKESFPLTVTSAQKNPTAFYLCASSEEEKTQYFGPGTRLLVL.

The DNA of the CDR3 is TGTGCCAGCAGCCCAACCCTCGCTAGCGATAGCACCGGGGAGCTGTTTTTT. Amino acid sequence: CASSPTLASDSTGELFF. The chain links TRBV3-1 (or the pseudogene TRBV3-2) to TRBJ2-2, with a possible D match to TRBD2 (6 bases). The CDR3 consists of 17 residues. Trimming removed 4 bases at V and 4 bases at J, with 19 bases between. The germline V gene encodes CDR1 LGHDT and CDR2 YNNKEL (reference sequence).

This clone was seen once. J is TRBJ1-6 and V is TRBV6-6, with a weak D call TRBD1 (5 bases). Germline V gene data show CDR1 as MNHNY and CDR2 as SVGAGI (reference sequence). Trimming stripped 8 bases from V and 8 bases from J, with 13 bases between. The CDR3 is 13 amino acids. The CDR3 DNA sequence: TGTGCCAGCCGATTGGACATTGATTCACCCCTCCACTTT. This sequence encodes CASRLDIDSPLHF.

The rearrangement uses TRBV4-1 and TRBJ1-1, with D possibly TRBD1 on 5 matching bases. The CDR3 is made up of 13 amino acids. In germline, CDR1 is MGHRA, CDR2 YSYEKL. V lost 0 bases, J lost 4 bases, and 6 bases lay in between. This CDR3 is CASSQERGTEAFF. The CDR3 DNA follows: TGCGCCAGCAGCCAAGAAAGGGGCACTGAAGCTTTCTTT.

CDR3 nucleotide sequence: TGCGCCAGCAGCTTAGGGACTAGCGGCAGAGAGACCCAGTACTTC. It specifies CASSLGTSGRETQYF. This chain uses TRBV5-1 with TRBJ2-5, with 11 bases aligning to TRBD2. The CDR3 totals 15 residues. V trimming: 2 bases; J trimming: 4 bases; junction bases outside the gene matches: 4. Germline CDR1 is SGHRS and CDR2 is YFSETQ.

Details on this clone: Other DNA sequences in the same sample also yield this CDR3. The chain joins TRBV28 to TRBJ1-5; TRBD1 is a possible D gene (5 bases). Germline assignment: CDR1 MDHEN and CDR2 SYDVKM. The CDR3 extends over 14 amino acids. Trimming took off 4 bases at V and 4 bases at J, with 11 bases between the two ends. In DNA, the CDR3 is TGTGCCAGCAGTTCAGGGCAAGGAAATCAGCCCCAGCATTTT. It encodes CASSSGQGNQPQHF.

This sequence joins TRBV28 and TRBJ2-1, with D tentatively TRBD2 (5 bases). V was trimmed by 2 bases and J by 0 bases, leaving 11 bases between them. Germline V gene data show CDR1 as MDHEN and CDR2 as SYDVKM. The CDR3 has 16 residues. CDR3 coding DNA: TGTGCCAGCAGTTTAAGAGTTACTAGCTCCTACAATGAGCAGTTCTTC. Translating it yields CASSLRVTSSYNEQFF.

CDR3 region: CASSQGTANTGELFF. CDR3 bases: TGTGCCAGCAGCCAAGGAACGGCGAACACCGGGGAGCTGTTTTTT. The chain carries TRBV3-1 (or the pseudogene TRBV3-2) and TRBJ2-2; D remains unclear. CDR3 length equals 15 residues. The germline gives CDR1 LGHDT, CDR2 YNNKEL (reference sequence). Trimming took 1 base from V and 0 from J, leaving 6 bases between them.

A remark on this clone: Other DNA sequences in this sample translate to the same CDR3. V is TRBV18 and J is TRBJ1-2; no definite D call. There are 14 residues in the CDR3. CDR1 KGHSH and CDR2 LQKENI come from the germline V gene. Trimming shortened V by 0 bases and J by 2 bases, and 7 bases separated the two germline ends. This CDR3 is CASSPPSGNYGYTF. The CDR3 nucleotides are TGTGCCAGCTCACCACCGTCGGGAAACTATGGCTACACCTTC.

CDR3 sequence reads: CASSSRGGSSGGRQATTYNEQFF. CDR3 DNA: TGCGCCAGCAGCTCCCGAGGGGGATCTAGCGGGGGCCGACAAGCGACGACCTACAATGAGCAGTTCTTC. The rearrangement links TRBV5-1 to TRBJ2-1, with TRBD2 identical over 10 bases. The CDR3 is 23 amino acids. The junction had 26 bases not matched to a gene; V was cut back by 3 bases and J by 2 bases. CDR1 is SGHRS and CDR2 is YFSETQ in the germline V gene.

This chain joins TRBV6-5 and TRBJ1-2; no clear D. CDR3 length: 13 amino acids. V dropped 7 bases and J dropped 1 base, with 10 bases sitting between them. Germline V gives CDR1 MNHEY, CDR2 SVGAGI. This CDR3 reads CASTKTINYGYTF. For the CDR3, the DNA is TGTGCCAGCACCAAGACAATTAACTATGGCTACACCTTC.

This clone was seen a few times. This chain links TRBV24-1 with TRBJ2-1; TRBD2 agrees at 8 bases. The junction had 7 bases not matched to a gene; V was cut back by 6 bases and J by 7 bases. CDR3 length: 14 amino acids. CDR1 is KGHDR, CDR2 SFDVKD, per germline. In nucleotides, the CDR3 is TGTGCCACCAGTATCAGCGGGAGTGGGAATGAGCAGTTCTTC. Its protein product is CATSISGSGNEQFF.

V is TRBV24-1 and J is TRBJ2-1; 13 bases line up with TRBD2. From germline, CDR1 is KGHDR and CDR2 SFDVKD. V lost 12 bases and J lost 10; bases outside the gene matches: 14. This CDR3 spans 15 amino acids. CDR3 DNA: TGTGCCTCCGGACTAGCGGGAGCGGGCATTAGGGAGCAGTTCTTC. Protein sequence: CASGLAGAGIREQFF.

This clone was picked up a small number of times. The chain couples TRBV6-2 or TRBV6-3 to TRBJ1-2; D call uncertain. Germline V lookup: CDR1 MNHEY, CDR2 SVGEGT. Trimming removed 4 bases from V and 4 bases from J, with 16 bases in between. This CDR3 contains 15 residues. This CDR3 is CASSFAGLTFYGYTF. The CDR3 bases are TGTGCCAGCAGTTTCGCAGGATTAACCTTCTATGGCTACACCTTC.

The CDR3 sequence: CASSQTSRDRVETQYF. For the CDR3, the DNA is TGCGCCAGCAGCCAAACATCCCGGGACAGGGTCGAGACCCAGTACTTC. This chain uses TRBV4-1 with TRBJ2-5; 9 bases are a match to TRBD1. Germline V gene sequence: CDR1 MGHRA, CDR2 YSYEKL. V dropped 2 bases and J dropped 5; count of bases not matched to a gene: 9. The CDR3 loop spans 16 amino acids.

This clone was seen just once. This rearrangement joins TRBV30 to TRBJ1-2; 8 nucleotides align to TRBD1. The CDR3 is 12 residues long. V was clipped by 2 bases and J by 8 bases; unmatched bases: 4. CDR1 and CDR2 from the germline V gene are GTSNPN and SVGIG (reference sequence). The CDR3 protein is CAWSTQGEGYTF. The CDR3 DNA sequence: TGTGCCTGGAGTACACAGGGGGAAGGCTACACCTTC. Full variable domain (rest looked up from reference TRBV30 and TRBJ1-2): SQTIHQWPATLVQPVGSPLSLECTVEGTSNPNLYWYRQAAGRGLQLLFYSVGIGQISSEVPQNLSASRPQDRQFILSSKKLLLSDSGFYLCAWSTQGEGYTFGSGTRLTVV.

This clone was counted a single time. The rearrangement uses TRBV3-1 (or the pseudogene TRBV3-2) and TRBJ2-1; no firm D call. CDR1 and CDR2 (germline): LGHDT, YNNKEL (reference sequence). CDR3 size: 11 residues. V lost 6 bases, J lost 9 bases, and 9 bases lay in between. Here the CDR3 reads CASRRNGEQFF. The CDR3 region has the DNA TGTGCCAGCAGGCGAAATGGTGAGCAGTTCTTC.

The gene calls are TRBV10-3 and TRBJ2-7, with 9 nucleotides matching TRBD1. V lost 3 bases to trimming and J lost 3 bases; unmatched junction nucleotides: 6. CDR3 length: 15 residues. In germline, CDR1 is ENHRY, CDR2 SYGVKD. CDR3 DNA: TGTGCCATCAGTGACCGGGACAGGGTACACTACGAGCAGTACTTC. Translated, it gives CAISDRDRVHYEQYF.

The chain joins TRBV19 to TRBJ1-1, with TRBD1 identical over 7 bases. With 4 bases clipped from V and 4 bases from J, the junction kept 12 bases outside the gene matches. CDR1 LNHDA and CDR2 SQIVND come from the germline V gene (reference sequence). The CDR3 covers 16 residues. The DNA of the CDR3 is TGTGCCAGTAGTACCCTTACCGGGACAGTTTTCACTGAAGCTTTCTTT. This codes for CASSTLTGTVFTEAFF.

The rearrangement links TRBV30 to TRBJ1-1, with D possibly TRBD1 on 5 matching bases. In germline, CDR1 is GTSNPN, CDR2 SVGIG (reference sequence). The V gene lost 7 bases and the J gene lost 1 base, with 16 bases spanning the gap. CDR3 length equals 14 residues. For the CDR3, the DNA is TGTGCCTCATTTCCGGGGGGAACGAACACTGAAGCTTTCTTT. Translated, it gives CASFPGGTNTEAFF.

The rearrangement joins TRBV6-5 to TRBJ2-7; 7 bases agree with TRBD2. Germline V gene lookup returns CDR1 MNHEY and CDR2 SVGAGI. The V and J ends lost 6 bases and 2 bases, in that order; junction bases with no gene match: 10. The CDR3 is made up of 15 amino acids. The CDR3 loop is CASRGTLAGAYEQYF. CDR3 in DNA: TGTGCCAGCAGAGGGACTTTGGCGGGAGCCTACGAGCAGTACTTC.